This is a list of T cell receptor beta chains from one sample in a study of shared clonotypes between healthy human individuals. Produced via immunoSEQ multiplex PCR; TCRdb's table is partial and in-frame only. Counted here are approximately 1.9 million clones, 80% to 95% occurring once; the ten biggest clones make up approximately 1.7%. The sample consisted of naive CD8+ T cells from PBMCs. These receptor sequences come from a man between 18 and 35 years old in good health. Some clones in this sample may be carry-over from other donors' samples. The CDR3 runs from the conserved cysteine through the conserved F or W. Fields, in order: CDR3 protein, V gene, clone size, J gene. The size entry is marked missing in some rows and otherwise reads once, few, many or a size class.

CDR3 protein: CASSEGLGDSYEQYF
V gene: TRBV6-1
clone size: NA
J gene: TRBJ2-7

CDR3 protein: CASSLENSQETQYF
V gene: TRBV5-1
clone size: NA
J gene: TRBJ2-5

CDR3 protein: CASSLAPGTGTYEQYF
V gene: TRBV27
clone size: NA
J gene: TRBJ2-7

CDR3 protein: CASTPRAAPYEQYF
V gene: TRBV19
clone size: once
J gene: TRBJ2-7

CDR3 protein: CASSTPYEQYF
V gene: TRBV11-2
clone size: NA
J gene: TRBJ2-7

CDR3 protein: CARSLKRDRGYEQYF
V gene: TRBV5-3
clone size: NA
J gene: TRBJ2-7

CDR3 protein: CASSGQTLEEKLFF
V gene: TRBV6-1
clone size: NA
J gene: TRBJ1-4

CDR3 protein: CASSLDLQGSSEQYF
V gene: TRBV5-4
clone size: NA
J gene: TRBJ2-7

CDR3 protein: CASSEGFGRSSTDTQYF
V gene: TRBV6-1
clone size: NA
J gene: TRBJ2-3

CDR3 protein: CASSKLGYTDTQYF
V gene: TRBV5-4
clone size: NA
J gene: TRBJ2-3

CDR3 protein: CASSPPGGLQFF
V gene: TRBV11-3
clone size: NA
J gene: TRBJ2-1

CDR3 protein: CASSQRLTMDTEAFF
V gene: TRBV28
clone size: NA
J gene: TRBJ1-1

CDR3 protein: CASSIGGYTGELFF
V gene: TRBV19
clone size: NA
J gene: TRBJ2-2

CDR3 protein: CASSLVSRPGGAFF
V gene: TRBV28
clone size: NA
J gene: TRBJ1-1

CDR3 protein: CASRAGSFYEQYF
V gene: TRBV10-1
clone size: once
J gene: TRBJ2-7

CDR3 protein: CASLQWGRETQYF
V gene: TRBV2
clone size: NA
J gene: TRBJ2-5

CDR3 protein: CASSILAGSQAGELFF
V gene: TRBV19
clone size: NA
J gene: TRBJ2-2